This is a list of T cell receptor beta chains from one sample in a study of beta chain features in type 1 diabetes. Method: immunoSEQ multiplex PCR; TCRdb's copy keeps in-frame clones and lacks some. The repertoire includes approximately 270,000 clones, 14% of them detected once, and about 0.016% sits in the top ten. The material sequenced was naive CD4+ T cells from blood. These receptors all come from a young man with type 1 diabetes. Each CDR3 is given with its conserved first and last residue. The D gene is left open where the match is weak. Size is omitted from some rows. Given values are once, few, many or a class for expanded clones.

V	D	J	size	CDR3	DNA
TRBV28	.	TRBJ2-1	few	CASSSAGAGRDNEQFF	TGTGCCAGCAGCTCTGCGGGGGCAGGGAGGGACAATGAGCAGTTCTTC
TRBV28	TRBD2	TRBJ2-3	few	CASSRSGSTDTQYF	TGTGCCAGCAGCCGTAGCGGGAGTACAGATACGCAGTATTTT
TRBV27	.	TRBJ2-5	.	CASSYSRSGETQYF	TGTGCCAGCAGTTATAGTCGCTCTGGAGAGACCCAGTACTTC
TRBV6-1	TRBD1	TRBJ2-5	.	CASSWDRQETQYF	TGTGCCAGCAGTTGGGACAGACAAGAGACCCAGTACTTC
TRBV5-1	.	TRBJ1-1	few	CASSFGDTMNTEAFF	TGCGCCAGCAGCTTCGGGGACACCATGAACACTGAAGCTTTCTTT
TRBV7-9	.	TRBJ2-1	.	CASSLVGGRNYNEQFF	TGTGCCAGCAGCTTAGTAGGAGGGAGAAACTACAATGAGCAGTTCTTC
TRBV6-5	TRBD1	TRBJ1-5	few	CASSRGRDRDQPQHF	TGTGCCAGCAGTCGAGGCCGGGACAGGGATCAGCCCCAGCATTTT
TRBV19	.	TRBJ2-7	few	CATLTDNYEQYF	TGTGCCACCCTGACGGACAACTACGAGCAGTACTTC
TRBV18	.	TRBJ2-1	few	CASSPPSDDEQFF	TGTGCCAGCTCACCACCGAGCGACGATGAGCAGTTCTTC
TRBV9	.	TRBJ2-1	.	CASSVLGGTGSEQFF	TGTGCCAGCAGCGTACTGGGCGGGACGGGGTCGGAGCAGTTCTTC
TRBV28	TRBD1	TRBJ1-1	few	CASSLTGTNTEAFF	TGTGCCAGCAGTTTGACAGGGACGAACACTGAAGCTTTCTTT
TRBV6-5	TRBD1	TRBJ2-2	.	CASSPGDRLAGELFF	TGTGCCAGCAGCCCCGGGGACAGGTTGGCCGGGGAGCTGTTTTTT
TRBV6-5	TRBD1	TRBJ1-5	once	CASSSGTGRQPQHF	TGTGCCAGCAGTTCAGGGACAGGCCGTCAGCCCCAGCATTTT
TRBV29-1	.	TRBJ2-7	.	CSVEKSGVEQYF	TGCAGCGTTGAGAAAAGCGGCGTCGAGCAGTACTTC
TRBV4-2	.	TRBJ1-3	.	CASSPTGNSGNTIYF	TGTGCCAGCAGCCCGACAGGCAACTCTGGAAACACCATATATTTT
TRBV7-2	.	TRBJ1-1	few	CASSAQGRMNTEAFF	TGTGCCAGCAGCGCCCAGGGGCGTATGAACACTGAAGCTTTCTTT
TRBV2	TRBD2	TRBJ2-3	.	CASSQMGGRPDTQYF	TGTGCCAGCAGTCAAATGGGAGGGAGGCCAGATACGCAGTATTTT
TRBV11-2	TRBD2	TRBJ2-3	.	CASSLGGLAGAGDTQYF	TGTGCCAGCAGCTTAGGTGGACTAGCGGGAGCCGGAGATACGCAGTATTTT
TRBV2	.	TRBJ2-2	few	CASSEVSGITGELFF	TGTGCCAGCAGTGAAGTGTCAGGGATCACCGGGGAGCTGTTTTTT
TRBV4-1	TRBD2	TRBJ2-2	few	CASRPPGTSGKTGELFF	TGCGCCAGCCGTCCTCCCGGGACTAGCGGGAAAACCGGGGAGCTGTTTTTT
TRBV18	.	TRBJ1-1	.	CASSPPWNTEAFF	TGTGCCAGCTCACCCCCTTGGAACACTGAAGCTTTCTTT
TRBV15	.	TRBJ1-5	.	CATSRDLDQPQHF	TGTGCCACCAGCAGAGACCTAGATCAGCCCCAGCATTTT
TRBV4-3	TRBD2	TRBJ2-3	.	CASSRGLAGGGRTDTQYF	TGCGCCAGCAGCCGCGGACTAGCGGGAGGCGGAAGAACAGATACGCAGTATTTT
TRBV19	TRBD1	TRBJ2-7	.	CASSMGQGGSYEQYF	TGTGCCAGTAGTATGGGACAGGGTGGATCCTACGAGCAGTACTTC
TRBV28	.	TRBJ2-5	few	CASSPTGSPHRTQYF	TGTGCCAGCAGCCCTACAGGGTCCCCCCATCGGACCCAGTACTTC
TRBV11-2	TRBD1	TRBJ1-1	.	CASSLGQVQAFF	TGTGCCAGCAGCCTCGGACAGGTACAAGCTTTCTTT
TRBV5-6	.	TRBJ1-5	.	CASTGGLGQPQHF	TGTGCCAGCACGGGGGGGCTGGGGCAGCCCCAGCATTTT
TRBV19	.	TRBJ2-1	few	CASSSGDEQFF	TGTGCCAGTAGTTCAGGGGATGAGCAGTTCTTC
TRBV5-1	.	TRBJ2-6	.	CASSLGQGLPRGANVLTF	TGCGCCAGCAGCTTGGGGCAGGGACTCCCTCGGGGGGCCAACGTCCTGACTTTC
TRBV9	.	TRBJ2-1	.	CASSGRSGQGDEQFF	TGTGCCAGCAGTGGGAGGAGCGGTCAAGGGGATGAGCAGTTCTTC
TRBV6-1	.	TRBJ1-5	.	CASSANRNQPQHF	TGTGCCAGCAGTGCTAATCGAAATCAGCCCCAGCATTTT
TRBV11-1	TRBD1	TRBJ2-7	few	CASSGQAYEQYF	TGTGCCAGCAGCGGACAGGCTTACGAGCAGTACTTC
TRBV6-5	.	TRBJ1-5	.	CASSYSMGGNQPQHF	TGTGCCAGCAGTTACTCGATGGGGGGGAATCAGCCCCAGCATTTT
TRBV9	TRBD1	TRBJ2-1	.	CASSVRDRAITYNEQFF	TGTGCCAGCAGCGTACGGGACAGGGCGATAACCTACAATGAGCAGTTCTTC
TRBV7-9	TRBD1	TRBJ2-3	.	CASSLARTGADTQYF	TGTGCCAGCAGCTTAGCTCGGACAGGGGCAGATACGCAGTATTTT
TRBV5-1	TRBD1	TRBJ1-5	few	CASSLGTGSNQPQHF	TGCGCCAGCAGCTTGGGGACAGGGAGCAATCAGCCCCAGCATTTT
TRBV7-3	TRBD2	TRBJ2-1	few	CASSPRLAGLNEQFF	TGTGCCAGCAGCCCTAGACTAGCGGGTTTAAATGAGCAGTTCTTC
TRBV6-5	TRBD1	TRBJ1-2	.	CASSDRGEVRGYTF	TGTGCCAGCAGCGACAGGGGAGAAGTGCGAGGCTACACCTTC
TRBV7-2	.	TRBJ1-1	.	CASSLVGPEAFF	TGTGCCAGCAGCTTAGTTGGCCCTGAAGCTTTCTTT
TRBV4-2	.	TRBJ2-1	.	CASSQSFEQFF	TGTGCCAGCAGCCAGTCATTTGAGCAGTTCTTC
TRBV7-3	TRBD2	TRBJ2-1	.	CASSAALAGGSDEQFF	TGTGCCAGCAGCGCGGCACTAGCGGGAGGGTCGGATGAGCAGTTCTTC
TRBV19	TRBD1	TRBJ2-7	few	CASSTSGTGTYEQYF	TGTGCCAGTAGTACTTCCGGGACAGGGACCTACGAGCAGTACTTC
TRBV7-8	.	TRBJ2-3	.	CASSLVAISGGTDTQYF	TGTGCCAGCAGCTTAGTTGCGATTTCGGGGGGCACAGATACGCAGTATTTT
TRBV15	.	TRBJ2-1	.	CATSSQAESSYNEQFF	TGTGCCACCAGCAGCCAAGCGGAGAGCTCCTACAATGAGCAGTTCTTC
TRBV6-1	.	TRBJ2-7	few	CASSEARGGYEQYF	TGTGCCAGCAGTGAAGCTCGGGGTGGGTACGAGCAGTACTTC
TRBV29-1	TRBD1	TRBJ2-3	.	CSVDWTGDRDTQYF	TGCAGCGTTGATTGGACAGGGGACCGAGATACGCAGTATTTT
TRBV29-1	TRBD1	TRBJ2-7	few	CSAGTETYEQYF	TGCAGCGCCGGGACAGAGACCTACGAGCAGTACTTC
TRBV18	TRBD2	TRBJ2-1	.	CASSPASGGSNEQFF	TGTGCCAGCTCACCCGCTAGCGGGGGGTCCAATGAGCAGTTCTTC
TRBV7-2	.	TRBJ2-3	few	CASSLGPGRTDTQYF	TGTGCCAGCAGCTTAGGGCCGGGAAGGACAGATACGCAGTATTTT
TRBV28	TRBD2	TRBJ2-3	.	CASSFTGTSGRTDTQYF	TGTGCCAGCAGTTTTACGGGCACTAGCGGGAGAACAGATACGCAGTATTTT
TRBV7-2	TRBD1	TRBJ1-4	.	CASSSLTGSGKLFF	TGTGCCAGCAGCTCACTGACAGGGTCGGGAAAACTGTTTTTT
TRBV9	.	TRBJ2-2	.	CASSVQGWNTGELFF	TGTGCCAGCAGCGTACAGGGGTGGAACACCGGGGAGCTGTTTTTT
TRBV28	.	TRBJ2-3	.	CASSQLVDTQYF	TGTGCCAGCAGCCAACTAGTAGATACGCAGTATTTT
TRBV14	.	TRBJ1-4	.	CASSQAGGGAEKLFF	TGTGCCAGCAGCCAAGCGGGGGGTGGTGCTGAAAAACTGTTTTTT
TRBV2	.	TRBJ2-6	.	CASSGRRSGANVLTF	TGTGCCAGCAGTGGACGGAGGTCTGGGGCCAACGTCCTGACTTTC
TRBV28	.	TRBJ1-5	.	CASSLAGPQHF	TGTGCCAGCAGTTTAGCCGGGCCCCAGCATTTT
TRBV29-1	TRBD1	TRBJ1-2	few	CSVEGTGHGYTF	TGCAGCGTTGAGGGGACAGGGCACGGCTACACCTTC
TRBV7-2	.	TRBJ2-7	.	CASMEGSALGYEQYF	TGTGCCAGCATGGAGGGGAGCGCGTTGGGTTACGAGCAGTACTTC
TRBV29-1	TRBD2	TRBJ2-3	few	CSVGLAGGSWDTQYF	TGCAGCGTTGGTCTAGCGGGAGGTTCTTGGGATACGCAGTATTTT